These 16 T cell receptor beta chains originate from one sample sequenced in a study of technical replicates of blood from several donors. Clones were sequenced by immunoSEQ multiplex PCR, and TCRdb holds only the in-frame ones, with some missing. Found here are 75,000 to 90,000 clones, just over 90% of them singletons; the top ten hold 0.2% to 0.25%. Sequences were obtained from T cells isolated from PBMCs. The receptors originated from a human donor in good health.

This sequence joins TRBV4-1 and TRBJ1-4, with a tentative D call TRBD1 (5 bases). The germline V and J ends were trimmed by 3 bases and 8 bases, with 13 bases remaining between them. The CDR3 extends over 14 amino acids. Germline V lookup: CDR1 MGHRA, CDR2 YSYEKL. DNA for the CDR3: TGCGCCAGCAGCCAGCCGGGCCGGGGGGAAAAACTGTTTTTT. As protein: CASSQPGRGEKLFF.

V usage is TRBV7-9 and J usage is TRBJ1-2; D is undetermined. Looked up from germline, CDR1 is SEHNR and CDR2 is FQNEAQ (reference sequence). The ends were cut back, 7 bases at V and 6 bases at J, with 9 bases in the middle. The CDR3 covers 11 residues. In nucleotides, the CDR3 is TGTGCCAGCAACCACCTAGATGGCTACACCTTC. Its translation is CASNHLDGYTF. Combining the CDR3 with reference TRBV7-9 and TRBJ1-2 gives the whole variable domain DTGVSQNPRHKITKRGQNVTFRCDPISEHNRLYWYRQTLGQGPEFLTYFQNEAQLEKSRLLSDRFSAERPKGSFSTLEIQRTEQGDSAMYLCASNHLDGYTFGSGTRLTVV.

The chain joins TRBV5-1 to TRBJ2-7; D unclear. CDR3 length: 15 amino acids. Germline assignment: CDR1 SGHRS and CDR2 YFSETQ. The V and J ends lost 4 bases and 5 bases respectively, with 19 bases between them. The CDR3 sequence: CASSPRVEAYHEQYF. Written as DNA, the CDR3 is TGCGCCAGCAGCCCCCGGGTCGAAGCATACCACGAGCAGTACTTC.

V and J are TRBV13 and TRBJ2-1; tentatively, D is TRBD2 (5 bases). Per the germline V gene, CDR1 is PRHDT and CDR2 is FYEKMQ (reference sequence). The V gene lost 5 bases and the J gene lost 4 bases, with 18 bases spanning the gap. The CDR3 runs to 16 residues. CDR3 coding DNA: TGTGCCAGCAGCGAAAAACGTTCAGCGGATTACAATGAGCAGTTCTTC. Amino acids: CASSEKRSADYNEQFF.

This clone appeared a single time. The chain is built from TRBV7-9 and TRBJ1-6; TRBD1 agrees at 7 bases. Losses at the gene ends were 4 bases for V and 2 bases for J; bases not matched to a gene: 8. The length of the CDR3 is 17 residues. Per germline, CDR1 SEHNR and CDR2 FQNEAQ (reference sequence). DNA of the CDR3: TGTGCCAGCAGCTCCGACAGGGAGGAACCCTATAATTCACCCCTCCACTTT. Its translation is CASSSDREEPYNSPLHF.

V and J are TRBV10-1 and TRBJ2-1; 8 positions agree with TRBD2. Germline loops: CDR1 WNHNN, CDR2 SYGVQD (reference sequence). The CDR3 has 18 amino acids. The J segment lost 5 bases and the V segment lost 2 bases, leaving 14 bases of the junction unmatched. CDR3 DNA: TGCGCCAGCAGTGAGGGAATACGAATCGGGAGGGGGGACAATGAGCAGTTCTTC. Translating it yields CASSEGIRIGRGDNEQFF.

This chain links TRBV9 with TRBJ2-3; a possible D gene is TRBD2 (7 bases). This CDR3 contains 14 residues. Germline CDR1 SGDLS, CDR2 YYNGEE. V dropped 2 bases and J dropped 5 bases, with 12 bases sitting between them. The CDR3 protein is CASSVRGAVDTQYF. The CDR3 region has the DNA TGTGCCAGCAGCGTCCGGGGGGCCGTAGATACGCAGTATTTT.

The CDR3 is CASSPEDRVTPFHGYTF. The CDR3 bases are TGTGCCAGCAGCCCAGAGGACAGGGTGACTCCTTTTCATGGCTACACCTTC. The V gene is TRBV27, the J gene TRBJ1-2, with 8 bases fitting TRBD1. The germline V gene encodes CDR1 MNHEY and CDR2 SMNVEV (reference sequence). CDR3 length: 17 residues. V was clipped by 6 bases and J by 6 bases; unmatched bases: 18.

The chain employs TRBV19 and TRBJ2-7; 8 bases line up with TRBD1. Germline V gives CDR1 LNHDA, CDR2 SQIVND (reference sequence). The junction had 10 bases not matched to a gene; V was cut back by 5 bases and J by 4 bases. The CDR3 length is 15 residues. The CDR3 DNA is TGTGCCAGTAGTGCGACGAGGACAGGGCGATACGAGCAGTACTTC. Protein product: CASSATRTGRYEQYF.

In nucleotides, the CDR3 is TGTGCCAGCAGTTTTCGACAGAGAGAGACCCAGTACTTC. Translating it yields CASSFRQRETQYF. This chain connects TRBV27 to TRBJ2-5, with D possibly matching TRBD1 (5 bases). Looked up from germline, CDR1 is MNHEY and CDR2 is SMNVEV (reference sequence). V was clipped by 3 bases and J by 4 bases, with 9 bases between them. The CDR3 spans 13 residues.

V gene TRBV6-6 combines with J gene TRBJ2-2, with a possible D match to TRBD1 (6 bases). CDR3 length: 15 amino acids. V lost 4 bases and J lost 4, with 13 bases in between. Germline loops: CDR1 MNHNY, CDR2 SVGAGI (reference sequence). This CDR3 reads CASSSRGYGTGELFF. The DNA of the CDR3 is TGTGCCAGCAGTTCGAGGGGGTATGGCACCGGGGAGCTGTTTTTT.

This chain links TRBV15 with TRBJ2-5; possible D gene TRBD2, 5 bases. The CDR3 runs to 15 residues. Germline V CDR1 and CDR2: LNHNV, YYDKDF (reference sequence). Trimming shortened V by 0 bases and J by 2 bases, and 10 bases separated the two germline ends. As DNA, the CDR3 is TGTGCCACCAGCAGAGACGGGGTCTTACAAGAGACCCAGTACTTC. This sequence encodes CATSRDGVLQETQYF.

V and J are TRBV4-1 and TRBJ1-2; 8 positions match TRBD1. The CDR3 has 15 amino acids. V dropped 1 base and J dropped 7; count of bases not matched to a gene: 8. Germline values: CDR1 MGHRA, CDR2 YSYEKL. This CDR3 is CASSQADRGEVGYTF. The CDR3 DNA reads TGCGCCAGCAGCCAAGCCGACAGGGGAGAAGTTGGCTACACCTTC.

In DNA, the CDR3 is TGTGCCAGTAGTGAGGACAGTTATCAGCCCCAGCATTTT. Encoded protein: CASSEDSYQPQHF. V gene TRBV19 combines with J gene TRBJ1-5, with D tentatively TRBD1 (6 bases). There are 13 residues in the CDR3. V was shortened by 5 bases and J by 5 bases, with 10 bases between the two germline ends. Germline V lookup: CDR1 LNHDA, CDR2 SQIVND (reference sequence).

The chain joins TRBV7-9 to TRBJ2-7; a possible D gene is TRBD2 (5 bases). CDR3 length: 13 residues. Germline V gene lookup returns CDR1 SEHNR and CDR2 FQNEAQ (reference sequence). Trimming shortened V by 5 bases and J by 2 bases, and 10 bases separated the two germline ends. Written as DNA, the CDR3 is TGTGCCAGCAGCCGCGGAGGAACCTACGAGCAGTACTTC. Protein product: CASSRGGTYEQYF. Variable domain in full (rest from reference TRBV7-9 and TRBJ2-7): DTGVSQNPRHKITKRGQNVTFRCDPISEHNRLYWYRQTLGQGPEFLTYFQNEAQLEKSRLLSDRFSAERPKGSFSTLEIQRTEQGDSAMYLCASSRGGTYEQYFGPGTRLTVT.

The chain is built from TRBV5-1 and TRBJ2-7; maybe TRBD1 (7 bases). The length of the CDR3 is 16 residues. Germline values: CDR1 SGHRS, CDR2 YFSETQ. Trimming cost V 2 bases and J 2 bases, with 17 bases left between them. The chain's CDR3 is CASSLGGTAKPYEQYF. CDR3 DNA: TGCGCCAGCAGCTTAGGAGGGACAGCAAAACCCTACGAGCAGTACTTC. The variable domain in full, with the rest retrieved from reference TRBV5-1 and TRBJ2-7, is KAGVTQTPRYLIKTRGQQVTLSCSPISGHRSVSWYQQTPGQGLQFLFEYFSETQRNKGNFPGRFSGRQFSNSRSEMNVSTLELGDSALYLCASSLGGTAKPYEQYFGPGTRLTVT.